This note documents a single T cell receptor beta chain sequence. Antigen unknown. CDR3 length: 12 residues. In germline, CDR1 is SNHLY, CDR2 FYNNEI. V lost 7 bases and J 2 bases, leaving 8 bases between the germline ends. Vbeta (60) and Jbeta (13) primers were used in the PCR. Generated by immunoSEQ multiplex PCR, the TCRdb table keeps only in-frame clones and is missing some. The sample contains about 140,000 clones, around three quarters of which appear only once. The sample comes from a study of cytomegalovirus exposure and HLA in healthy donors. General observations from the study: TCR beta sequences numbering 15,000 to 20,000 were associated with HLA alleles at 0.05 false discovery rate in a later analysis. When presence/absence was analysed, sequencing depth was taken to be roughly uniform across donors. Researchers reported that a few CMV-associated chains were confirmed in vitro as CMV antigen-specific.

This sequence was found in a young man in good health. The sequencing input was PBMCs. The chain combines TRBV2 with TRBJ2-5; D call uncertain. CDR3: CASTFRQETQYF. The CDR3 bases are TGTGCCAGCACTTTCAGACAAGAGACCCAGTACTTC.